A selection of T cell receptor beta chains follows, all from one sample in a study of long-term antiretroviral therapy in people with HIV. Clones were read by immunoSEQ multiplex PCR, and TCRdb kept only the in-frame ones, dropping some. The profile covers about 25,000 clones, with approximately 86% appearing a single time and about 16% taken by the ten largest. The source was unsorted PBMCs, collected 1.2 years after starting antiretroviral therapy. These receptors were taken from a man aged 45 to 65 with HIV. Each CDR3 is given with its conserved first and last residue. A D gene is named only where the DNA matches it firmly. The listing skips clone size in some rows; elsewhere it reads once, few, many or a size class.

v_call: TRBV6-5
clone_size: .
d_call: .
j_call: TRBJ2-1
cdr3_aa: CASSYPTGGSYNEQFF
cdr3_nt: TGTGCCAGCAGTTACCCCACCGGTGGATCCTACAATGAGCAGTTCTTC

v_call: TRBV11-2
clone_size: once
d_call: .
j_call: TRBJ2-1
cdr3_aa: CASRGFLLHEQFF
cdr3_nt: TGTGCCAGCAGGGGATTCCTGTTACATGAGCAGTTCTTC

v_call: TRBV5-1
clone_size: .
d_call: .
j_call: TRBJ2-1
cdr3_aa: CASSLGQTPRNEQFF
cdr3_nt: TGCGCCAGCAGCTTGGGACAGACTCCTCGAAATGAGCAGTTCTTC

v_call: TRBV7-9
clone_size: .
d_call: .
j_call: TRBJ2-7
cdr3_aa: CASSSGTRNYEQYF
cdr3_nt: TGTGCCAGCAGCTCCGGGACAAGAAATTACGAGCAGTACTTC

v_call: TRBV6-6
clone_size: .
d_call: TRBD1
j_call: TRBJ1-4
cdr3_aa: CASSYSIAGGGEKLFF
cdr3_nt: TGTGCCAGCAGTTACTCGATTGCAGGGGGCGGGGAAAAACTGTTTTTT

v_call: TRBV11-2
clone_size: .
d_call: .
j_call: TRBJ1-2
cdr3_aa: CASSLESRVGGYTF
cdr3_nt: TGTGCCAGCAGCTTAGAGAGCAGGGTCGGAGGCTACACCTTC

v_call: TRBV6-1
clone_size: once
d_call: .
j_call: TRBJ2-1
cdr3_aa: CASSVRGNSYNEQFF
cdr3_nt: TGTGCCAGCAGCGTTCGAGGGAACTCCTACAATGAGCAGTTCTTC

v_call: TRBV10-2
clone_size: .
d_call: .
j_call: TRBJ1-5
cdr3_aa: CASSDTGRKGQPQHF
cdr3_nt: TGCGCCAGCAGTGATACAGGGAGGAAGGGTCAGCCCCAGCATTTT

v_call: TRBV28
clone_size: .
d_call: TRBD1
j_call: TRBJ1-2
cdr3_aa: CASSRQGAEGGYTF
cdr3_nt: TGTGCCAGCAGTCGACAGGGGGCAGAAGGGGGCTACACCTTC

v_call: TRBV5-1
clone_size: .
d_call: .
j_call: TRBJ2-7
cdr3_aa: CASSLTGTITYEQYF
cdr3_nt: TGCGCCAGCAGCTTGACGGGGACAATTACCTACGAGCAGTACTTC

v_call: TRBV19
clone_size: .
d_call: .
j_call: TRBJ2-7
cdr3_aa: CASSISRTVWEAEQYF
cdr3_nt: TGTGCCAGTAGTATATCCCGGACAGTATGGGAAGCGGAGCAGTACTTC

v_call: TRBV15
clone_size: .
d_call: TRBD2
j_call: TRBJ2-5
cdr3_aa: CATSSGGGGVIETQYF
cdr3_nt: TGTGCCACTTCTAGCGGGGGCGGGGGCGTCATTGAGACCCAGTACTTC

v_call: TRBV5-1
clone_size: .
d_call: TRBD2
j_call: TRBJ2-7
cdr3_aa: CASSLGTSGGGYEQYF
cdr3_nt: TGCGCCAGCAGCCTCGGGACTAGCGGGGGTGGGTACGAGCAGTACTTC